The 30 T cell receptor beta chains presented below share a single source sample, sequenced in a study of T cells in Graves' hyperthyroidism and ophthalmopathy. Amplified TCR beta CDR3 regions derived from RNA transcripts. A first-round RT-PCR of the TCR CDR3 used the HTBI primer set. TCRdb redid the calling of the multiplex PCR reads with MiXCR, one entry per CDR3 protein. The sample records about 560,000 distinct CDR3 sequences, over 15% being singletons. The sequenced material came from blood. These receptors were collected from a woman under 30 with Graves' hyperthyroidism.

This clonotype has only a few counts. The chain carries TRBV24-1 and TRBJ2-1; D is unclear. Trimming left V 0 bases short and J 9 bases short, with 11 bases between. Germline V gene sequence: CDR1 KGHDR, CDR2 SFDVKD. The CDR3 runs to 14 residues. The CDR3 DNA sequence: TGTGCCACCAGTGATTTGCAGGATCGAAGTGAGCAGTTCTTC. Its protein product is CATSDLQDRSEQFF.

The chain is built from TRBV20-1 and TRBJ2-1; 7 nucleotides line up with TRBD2. Germline V lookup: CDR1 DFQATT, CDR2 SNEGSKA (reference sequence). V lost 0 bases, J lost 6 bases, and 11 bases stayed unmatched. This CDR3 spans 16 amino acids. CDR3 DNA: TGCAGTGCTAGAGATGAGGCCAGCGGGGCACCCAATGAGCAGTTCTTC. Its translation: CSARDEASGAPNEQFF.

V gene TRBV5-1 combines with J gene TRBJ1-5; maybe TRBD1 (5 bases). From germline, CDR1 is SGHRS and CDR2 YFSETQ. Trimming took off 2 bases at V and 6 bases at J, with 15 bases between the two ends. The CDR3 length is 15 residues. CDR3 DNA sequence: TGCGCCAGCAGCTTCAGAGGGGAAGGAGGTCAGCCCCAGCATTTT. It yields the protein CASSFRGEGGQPQHF.

The chain carries TRBV20-1 and TRBJ1-5; D gene unclear. Germline CDR1 and CDR2: DFQATT and SNEGSKA (reference sequence). The CDR3 covers 15 residues. The V and J ends lost 0 bases and 3 bases respectively, with 12 bases between them. For the CDR3, the DNA is TGCAGTGCTAGAGAGCTCGCAGGCGTCAATCAGCCCCAGCATTTT. Its protein is CSARELAGVNQPQHF.

The rearrangement uses TRBV5-1 and TRBJ2-3; TRBD2 aligns across 11 bases. V lost 0 bases to trimming and J lost 0 bases; unmatched junction nucleotides: 3. This CDR3 comprises 17 residues. Germline V CDR1 and CDR2: SGHRS, YFSETQ. This CDR3 is CASSLEGLAASTDTQYF. The CDR3 DNA sequence: TGCGCCAGCAGCTTGGAGGGACTAGCGGCTAGCACAGATACGCAGTATTTT.

This clonotype was detected only once. The chain has TRBV30 and TRBJ2-7, with 10 positions matching TRBD1. This CDR3 region has 13 residues. J was trimmed by 4 bases and V by 5 bases; bases with no gene match: 5. CDR1 is GTSNPN and CDR2 is SVGIG in the germline V gene (reference sequence). CDR3 sequence: CAWGADRGYEQYF. CDR3 DNA sequence: TGTGCCTGGGGTGCGGACAGGGGGTACGAGCAGTACTTC.

This clonotype was counted between two and nine times. This rearrangement joins TRBV13 to TRBJ2-7, with D possibly matching TRBD2 (6 bases). There are 13 residues in the CDR3. CDR1 PRHDT and CDR2 FYEKMQ come from the germline V gene (reference sequence). Trimming took off 2 bases at V and 7 bases at J, with 12 bases between the two ends. The CDR3: CASSLFKGGEQYF. CDR3 DNA sequence: TGTGCCAGCAGCTTATTTAAGGGAGGAGAGCAGTACTTC.

DNA of the CDR3: TGTGCCAGCAGCGTCAACAAGAACACTGAAGCTTTCTTT. Translation: CASSVNKNTEAFF. The chain joins TRBV3-1 to TRBJ1-1; D gene ambiguous. The CDR3 is made up of 13 amino acids. The germline gives CDR1 LGHDT, CDR2 YNNKEL (reference sequence). The V end was cut by 5 bases, the J end by 1 base, with 8 bases between.

The chain has TRBV20-1 and TRBJ2-2, with 9 bases that match TRBD1. Germline V gives CDR1 DFQATT, CDR2 SNEGSKA (reference sequence). This CDR3 is 16 amino acids long. Trimming at V came to 0 bases and at J to 4 bases, leaving 6 bases not matched to a gene. The chain's CDR3 is CSARDEGQGGTGELFF. DNA of the CDR3: TGCAGTGCTAGAGATGAGGGACAGGGTGGCACCGGGGAGCTGTTTTTT.

The chain combines TRBV12-3 or TRBV12-4 with TRBJ2-1; D might be TRBD2 (5 bases). Trimming stripped 6 bases from V and 2 bases from J, with 14 bases between. The CDR3 covers 15 residues. Here the CDR3 DNA reads TGTGCCAGCAGAGGAACAGAGAGGGCCTACAATGAGCAGTTCTTC. Residues: CASRGTERAYNEQFF.

This clonotype has at least ten counts. This chain connects TRBV18 to TRBJ2-1; 8 positions agree with TRBD2. This CDR3 has 17 amino acids. After removal of 4 bases from V and 6 bases from J, the junction contained 14 bases not matched to a gene. CDR1 is KGHSH, CDR2 LQKENI, per germline. As DNA, the CDR3 is TGTGCCAGCTCACTCCCCCTCCGGCCCGGGAGGGTCAATGAGCAGTTCTTC. The encoded protein is CASSLPLRPGRVNEQFF.

This clonotype has only a few counts. This chain connects TRBV20-1 to TRBJ2-7; tentative D call: TRBD2 (6 bases). CDR3 length equals 15 residues. V gave up 1 base and J gave up 5 bases, with 18 bases separating them. Germline V lookup: CDR1 DFQATT, CDR2 SNEGSKA (reference sequence). Here the CDR3 reads CSARVGEAIAHEQYF. CDR3 DNA sequence: TGCAGTGCTAGAGTCGGGGAGGCGATCGCCCACGAGCAGTACTTC.

Many counts were recorded for this clonotype. The chain uses TRBV12-3 or TRBV12-4 and TRBJ2-7; no reliable D call. The CDR3 is made up of 11 amino acids. V was pared by 9 bases and J by 1 base, with 7 bases between. The DNA for the CDR3 is TGTGCCAGACCGCATTCCTACGAGCAGTACTTC. Translated: CARPHSYEQYF.

This sequence joins TRBV20-1 and TRBJ2-1, with 11 bases identical to TRBD2. Germline CDR1 and CDR2: DFQATT and SNEGSKA (reference sequence). V dropped 5 bases and J dropped 8; count of bases not matched to a gene: 14. The CDR3 length is 16 residues. In DNA form, the CDR3 reads TGCAGTGCTCCCCCCCCACTAGCGGGAGTAGGGGATGAGCAGTTCTTC. It specifies CSAPPPLAGVGDEQFF.

This clonotype was recorded many times. The gene calls are TRBV2 and TRBJ2-5, with 7 bases identical to TRBD2. The trim removed 4 bases at V and 3 bases at J, leaving 8 bases unmatched. Per germline, CDR1 SNHLY and CDR2 FYNNEI. CDR3 length equals 15 residues. The CDR3 coding sequence is TGTGCCAGCAGTGTTAGAGGGAGGGAGGAAGAGACCCAGTACTTC. This encodes CASSVRGREEETQYF.

This clonotype was found a few times. The chain combines TRBV2 with TRBJ1-3; 9 bases line up with TRBD1. Germline lookup yields CDR1 SNHLY and CDR2 FYNNEI. This CDR3 has 16 amino acids. J lost 3 bases, V lost 5 bases, and 8 bases had no gene match. Here the CDR3 reads CASSLNDRGVGNTIYF. CDR3 DNA: TGTGCCAGCAGTCTGAATGACAGGGGGGTTGGAAACACCATATATTTT.

Many counts were recorded for this clonotype. The chain links TRBV29-1 to TRBJ2-3, with TRBD2 matching over 7 bases. The CDR3 runs 15 residues. Germline CDR1 SQVTM, CDR2 ANQGSEA. V shed 3 bases and J 1 base; nucleotides not matched to a gene: 7. The CDR3 is CSVDLGGGRTDTQYF. The CDR3 region has the DNA TGCAGCGTTGACTTGGGGGGAGGGCGCACAGATACGCAGTATTTT.

This clonotype was seen a handful of times. V usage is TRBV12-3 or TRBV12-4 and J usage is TRBJ2-7; no reliable D call. Trimming cost V 4 bases and J 6 bases, with 13 bases left between them. The CDR3 is 13 amino acids. This CDR3 is CASSSRVSTEQYF. CDR3 DNA sequence: TGTGCCAGCAGTTCTAGGGTTTCAACCGAGCAGTACTTC.

This clonotype appeared many times. The V call is TRBV5-1, the J call TRBJ2-1, with D perhaps matching TRBD2 (6 bases). The CDR3 extends over 17 amino acids. V was clipped by 6 bases and J by 5 bases, with 24 bases between them. Looked up from germline, CDR1 is SGHRS and CDR2 is YFSETQ. CDR3 residues: CASKGYGSGGTHNEQFF. CDR3 DNA sequence: TGCGCCAGCAAAGGATACGGAAGTGGCGGGACTCACAATGAGCAGTTCTTC.

A few counts support this clonotype. The CDR3 nucleotides are TGTGCCAGCCGGGACACCACTTATAATTCACCCCTCCACTTT. Translated: CASRDTTYNSPLHF. The rearrangement links TRBV2 to TRBJ1-6; tentative D call: TRBD1 (6 bases). From germline, CDR1 is SNHLY and CDR2 FYNNEI. V was shortened by 8 bases and J by 4 bases, with 12 bases between the two germline ends. CDR3 length: 14 residues.

The rearrangement joins TRBV7-2 to TRBJ2-5, with D maybe TRBD2 (5 bases). Germline V gene data show CDR1 as SGHTA and CDR2 as FQGNSA. The germline V and J ends were trimmed by 5 bases and 4 bases, with 20 bases remaining between them. CDR3 length: 16 amino acids. This chain's CDR3 is CASSRDIGFGGETQYF. DNA for the CDR3: TGTGCCAGCAGCCGTGATATTGGGTTTGGAGGAGAGACCCAGTACTTC.

This clonotype was counted between two and nine times. V usage is TRBV7-6 and J usage is TRBJ1-5; the D gene is possibly TRBD1 (6 bases). V was trimmed by 1 base and J by 4 bases, leaving 11 bases between them. The CDR3 length is 15 residues. Germline V lookup: CDR1 SGHVS, CDR2 FNYEAQ. CDR3 sequence: CASSLEGGVNQPQHF. The CDR3 DNA is TGTGCCAGCAGCTTAGAAGGGGGAGTAAATCAGCCCCAGCATTTT. The complete variable domain, with remaining parts taken from reference TRBV7-6 and TRBJ1-5, reads GAGVSQSPRYKVTKRGQDVALRCDPISGHVSLYWYRQALGQGPEFLTYFNYEAQQDKSGLPNDRFSAERPEGSISTLTIQRTEQRDSAMYRCASSLEGGVNQPQHFGDGTRLSIL.

The count of this clonotype is one. The chain employs TRBV11-2 and TRBJ2-3, with 9 bases matching TRBD2. Per germline, CDR1 SGHAT and CDR2 FQNNGV. With V trimmed by 3 bases and J by 1 base, 2 bases remained unmatched. The CDR3 extends over 15 amino acids. The DNA for the CDR3 is TGTGCCAGCAGCTTCATAGCGGGGGGCACAGATACGCAGTATTTT. Protein: CASSFIAGGTDTQYF.

Ten or more counts support this clonotype. J is TRBJ2-7 and V is TRBV12-3 or TRBV12-4; TRBD1 aligns across 9 bases. V was clipped by 3 bases and J by 4 bases; unmatched bases: 1. This CDR3 is built from 13 residues. In DNA form, the CDR3 reads TGTGCCAGCAGTTTCGGGACAGGGTACGAGCAGTACTTC. Its translation: CASSFGTGYEQYF.

This clonotype was seen more than once but under ten times. This chain joins TRBV7-9 and TRBJ1-6; tentative D call: TRBD1 (5 bases). Germline CDR1 SEHNR, CDR2 FQNEAQ (reference sequence). This CDR3 comprises 17 residues. The V gene lost 3 bases and the J gene lost 0 bases, with 12 bases spanning the gap. CDR3 DNA sequence: TGTGCCAGCAGCTTTAATACAGGAAGCTCCTATAATTCACCCCTCCACTTT. Its protein product is CASSFNTGSSYNSPLHF.

This chain uses TRBV6-2 or TRBV6-3 with TRBJ2-7; 12 bases are a match to TRBD2. Germline trimming cut 7 bases from V and 3 bases from J; bases unmatched to any gene: 4. Germline loops: CDR1 MNHEY, CDR2 SVGEGT. The CDR3 runs 14 residues. For the CDR3, the DNA is TGTGCCAGCACAAGGACTAGCGGGGACTACGAGCAGTACTTC. It codes for CASTRTSGDYEQYF.

The rearrangement joins TRBV9 to TRBJ2-3; 7 bases fit TRBD2. Looked up from germline, CDR1 is SGDLS and CDR2 is YYNGEE. The CDR3 loop spans 16 amino acids. V lost 4 bases, J lost 2 bases, and 10 bases stayed unmatched. DNA of the CDR3: TGTGCCAGCAGCCCCAAAACTACTAGCGTCACAGATACGCAGTATTTT. Its translation: CASSPKTTSVTDTQYF. Full variable domain (remainder filled in from reference TRBV9 and TRBJ2-3): DSGVTQTPKHLITATGQRVTLRCSPRSGDLSVYWYQQSLDQGLQFLIQYYNGEERAKGNILERFSAQQFPDLHSELNLSSLELGDSALYFCASSPKTTSVTDTQYFGPGTRLTVL.

V gene TRBV19 combines with J gene TRBJ1-5; D might be TRBD1 (6 bases). V was shortened by 6 bases and J by 3 bases, with 21 bases between the two germline ends. The CDR3 length is 17 residues. Looked up from germline, CDR1 is LNHDA and CDR2 is SQIVND (reference sequence). The CDR3 region is CASSTLGLGTLNQPQHF. The CDR3 coding sequence is TGTGCCAGTAGCACTCTGGGTTTAGGGACACTCAATCAGCCCCAGCATTTT. The full variable domain, in which reference TRBV19 and TRBJ1-5 provide the parts outside the CDR3, is DGGITQSPKYLFRKEGQNVTLSCEQNLNHDAMYWYRQDPGQGLRLIYYSQIVNDFQKGDIAEGYSVSREKKESFPLTVTSAQKNPTAFYLCASSTLGLGTLNQPQHFGDGTRLSIL.

This clonotype has a count of ten or more. The chain couples TRBV20-1 to TRBJ2-1; D not resolved. The V end lost 3 bases, the J end lost 7 bases, and 7 bases lay between the germline ends. This CDR3 has 11 amino acids. The germline CDR1 and CDR2 sequences are DFQATT and SNEGSKA (reference sequence). DNA for the CDR3: TGCAGTGCTAGGCCGACGAATGAGCAGTTCTTC. It specifies CSARPTNEQFF.

In its sample, this clonotype was seen many times. An end of the junction does not agree with germline; a read error may underlie this. V is TRBV27 and J is TRBJ1-5; no definite D call. Germline values: CDR1 MNHEY, CDR2 SMNVEV (reference sequence). The CDR3 length is 15 residues. The CDR3 bases are TGTGCCAGCAGTCTATCCATGGCGAGCAATCAGCCCCAGCATTTT. Its translation: CASSLSMASNQPQHF.